This T cell receptor beta chain was sequenced for a study of T-cell reconstitution after alpha-beta-depleted transplantation in children. Study conclusions and caveats: For some patients, TCRbeta diversity was high at day 60 because of recipient T cells and thymic progenitors that survived. Reportedly, only several hundred clones from non-depleted graft cells drove alpha-beta T-cell counts at about two months.

CDR1 and CDR2 from the germline V gene are SGHAT and FQNNGV. The CDR3 contains 15 residues. Trimming removed 2 bases from V and 1 base from J; junction bases left unmatched: 2. This clonotype was counted many times. The antigen is undetermined. A TCRbeta library incorporating unique molecular identifiers was prepared. MiXCR was run by TCRdb on the PCR reads, yielding one entry per CDR3 protein. The sample carries hundreds of thousands of distinct CDR3 sequences, roughly 17% recorded once. The sample consisted of PBMCs, mostly from graft donor cells, taken 360 days after TCRalphabeta/CD19-depleted stem cell transplant. The chain is built from TRBV11-2 and TRBJ2-1; 7 bases are shared with TRBD2. This receptor was taken from a male patient aged 2-9 years who had a stem cell transplant for acute lymphoblastic leukemia, so the T cells may come from the graft donor. The CDR3 region has the DNA TGTGCCAGCAGCTTATCGGGGGGTTCCTACAATGAGCAGTTCTTC. Translation: CASSLSGGSYNEQFF.